This T cell receptor beta chain was observed in a study of blood T cells in healthy people across ages. Study results and caveats: When one million T cells were used, diversity estimates were thought to be underestimates.

Germline V lookup: CDR1 SGHNT, CDR2 YYREEE (reference sequence). The V segment lost 0 bases and the J segment 11 bases; nucleotides outside the gene matches: 12. The CDR3 length is 17 residues. A second PCR of 7 to 11 cycles used a sample-barcoded 5' primer and a J-beta primer mix. Unique molecular identifiers of 12 random nucleotides labeled each cDNA. From the 5' RACE reads, TCRdb called clonotypes with MiXCR, one entry per CDR3 protein. The table includes approximately 350,000 distinct CDR3 sequences, about 52% detected once. Turning to this clonotype: The antigen is not known.

Sequencing was done on a sample of blood. This chain uses TRBV5-4 with TRBJ2-1; 12 nucleotides line up with TRBD2. This receptor was obtained from a man aged 60-69 years in good health. This CDR3 is CASSLEGLAGGSGQQFF. The CDR3 nucleotides are TGTGCCAGCAGCTTGGAGGGCCTAGCGGGGGGGTCCGGACAGCAGTTCTTC.